This paragraph covers one TCR beta chain sequence. Its antigen remains undetermined. No much larger clonotype is one base removed from it; base qualities were not supplied. This sample was included in a study of blood T cell repertoires in COVID-19 (dated by TCRdb to 2020 to 2022). Regarding the study in general: The collaborator samples originated in the United States, Italy and Spain and spanned the acute and convalescent phases of COVID-19. Samples came from the ongoing ImmuneRACE study (first 160 participants) plus 1,254 subjects from 6 global collaborators. The dataset comprised deeply sampled blood TCRbeta repertoires from subjects exposed to, actively infected with, or recovered from COVID-19. The repertoires were made available in a free public database intended to serve as a resource for research on the immune response to SARS-CoV-2. The prospective study material was composed of cDNA or gDNA derived from T cells, B-cell-depleted T cells, or PBMCs. Where available, HLA class I and class II types were obtained from metadata supplied by the sample provider rather than from assay-based typing. A de-identified subject ID, COVID-19 status, age in years and sex were almost always included in the sample metadata. Study-wide conclusions, independent of this receptor: The amount of clinical and demographic metadata varied by source and participant and was provided uncurated.

Whole blood was collected in K2EDTA tubes by collaborating institutions according to the institutions' own protocols. For TCRbeta analysis, collaborators shipped samples as frozen whole blood, isolated PBMCs, or DNA extracted from either of those sample types. TCRbeta CDR3 regions were amplified from genomic DNA by means of the immunoSEQ Assay, a bias-controlled multiplex PCR. As for the authors' bioinformatics: The number of nucleated cells in each sample was estimated by amplification of reference gene primers within the assay. To quantify the absolute abundance of each unique TCRbeta CDR3 rearrangement, sequence reads were collapsed and filtered. Productive Simpson clonality was computed per sample as the square root of Simpson's diversity index over productive rearrangements. Drawn from immuneACCESS, this table holds only the in-frame rearrangements with V and J called that TCRdb kept. Clones are partly lost; checked studies trace under half to an unresolved V gene and leave the rest unexplained. For V, J and clone size, that table is used; D and trimming come from the DNA. The sample has about 280,000 clones on record, roughly 90% of them singletons. The top ten constitute about 8.5% of the sample.

Including cysteine and phenylalanine, the CDR3 has 11 amino acids. The retained sequence is limited to the CDR3, 33 bases, with the frame set at the first base. The V and J ends are trimmed by 5 bases and 7 bases, leaving 6 bases between them. Taken from the germline V gene, the CDR1 and CDR2 loops are SGHAT and FQNNGV. This clonotype originated in a man younger than 35 with active or convalescent COVID-19. The sequenced sample consisted of peripheral blood. The chain joins TRBV11-2 to TRBJ1-3; a confident D gene designation cannot be given. The DNA reads TGTGCCAGCAGCATCCCGAACACCATATATTTT. Translated, it gives CASSIPNTIYF.